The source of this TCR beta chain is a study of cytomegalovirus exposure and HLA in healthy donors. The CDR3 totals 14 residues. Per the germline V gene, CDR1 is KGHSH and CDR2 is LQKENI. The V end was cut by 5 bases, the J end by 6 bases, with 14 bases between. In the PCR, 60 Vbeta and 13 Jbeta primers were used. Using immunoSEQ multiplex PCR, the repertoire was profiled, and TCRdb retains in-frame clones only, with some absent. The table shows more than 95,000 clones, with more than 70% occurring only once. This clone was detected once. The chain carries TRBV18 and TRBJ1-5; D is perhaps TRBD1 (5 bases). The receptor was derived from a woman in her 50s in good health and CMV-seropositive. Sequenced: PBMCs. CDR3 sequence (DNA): TGTGCCAGCTCATCCGGTCAGGGAGGTCAGCCCCAGCATTTT. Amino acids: CASSSGQGGQPQHF.